This passage covers 24 T cell receptor beta chains from one sample sequenced in a study of graft-versus-host responses after intestinal transplantation. These TCRs' antigens remain unknown. Here immunoSEQ multiplex PCR was the method, and the copy in TCRdb shows in-frame clones only, minus some. The data hold 65,000 to 90,000 clones, with 89% observed a single time. The material sequenced was unstimulated CD8+ T cells sorted from spleen or lymph node cells, taken before intestinal transplant. The receptors were sampled from a human donor who received an intestinal transplant.

The chain joins TRBV28 to TRBJ1-5; D is undetermined. The V and J ends lost 2 bases and 10 bases respectively, with 9 bases between them. This CDR3 spans 12 amino acids. Germline V lookup: CDR1 MDHEN, CDR2 SYDVKM. The CDR3 nucleotides are TGTGCCAGCAGTTTAGGCGGCAGACCCCAGCATTTT. It translates to CASSLGGRPQHF.

This chain uses TRBV27 with TRBJ2-3, with 9 bases identical to TRBD2. Trimming took 2 bases from V and 3 from J; bases not matched to a gene: 6. Germline V gene lookup returns CDR1 MNHEY and CDR2 SMNVEV (reference sequence). The CDR3 runs to 16 residues. CDR3 bases: TGTGCCAGCAGTTTACAGGCGGGGGGGCTGACAGATACGCAGTATTTT. Its translation: CASSLQAGGLTDTQYF.

V usage is TRBV28 and J usage is TRBJ2-3; a possible D gene is TRBD1 (5 bases). The CDR3 consists of 14 residues. In germline, CDR1 is MDHEN, CDR2 SYDVKM. Between the trimmed V and J ends, which lost 5 bases and 6 bases, there was a span of 15 bases. CDR3 residues: CASSPTASSDTQYF. CDR3 bases: TGTGCCAGCAGTCCGACAGCCAGCAGCGATACGCAGTATTTT. Full variable domain (outside the CDR3, taken from reference TRBV28 and TRBJ2-3): DVKVTQSSRYLVKRTGEKVFLECVQDMDHENMFWYRQDPGLGLRLIYFSYDVKMKEKGDIPEGYSVSREKKERFSLILESASTNQTSMYLCASSPTASSDTQYFGPGTRLTVL.

V and J are TRBV11-2 and TRBJ2-7, with 7 bases fitting TRBD1. J lost 2 bases, V lost 3 bases, and 4 bases had no gene match. The CDR3 sequence is 14 residues long. Germline V gives CDR1 SGHAT, CDR2 FQNNGV. The CDR3 is CASSLRGRTYEQYF. The CDR3 coding sequence is TGTGCCAGCAGCTTGAGGGGGCGAACCTACGAGCAGTACTTC.

DNA for the CDR3: TGTGCCAGCAGCCCGGCAAGTCAGGATGAGCAGTTCTTC. As protein: CASSPASQDEQFF. The chain is built from TRBV13 and TRBJ2-1; D ambiguous. V was pared by 5 bases and J by 8 bases, with 13 bases between. Germline V lookup: CDR1 PRHDT, CDR2 FYEKMQ (reference sequence). This CDR3 has 13 residues.

This chain links TRBV10-2 with TRBJ2-3; possible D gene TRBD2, 6 bases. The CDR3 runs to 12 residues. Germline V gene sequence: CDR1 WSHSY, CDR2 SAAADI. V dropped 8 bases and J dropped 1 base, with 7 bases sitting between them. CDR3 amino acids: CASGEGTDTQYF. CDR3 nucleotides: TGCGCCAGCGGGGAGGGCACAGATACGCAGTATTTT.

This chain joins TRBV5-4 and TRBJ2-2, with TRBD1 identical over 11 bases. With V trimmed by 4 bases and J by 4 bases, 18 bases remained unmatched. The germline CDR1 and CDR2 sequences are SGHNT and YYREEE (reference sequence). This CDR3 is 20 amino acids long. The CDR3 here is CASSRGRTGGYNPRTGELFF. The CDR3 DNA sequence: TGTGCCAGCAGCCGGGGCCGGACAGGGGGCTATAACCCTCGCACCGGGGAGCTGTTTTTT. Filled out from reference TRBV5-4 and TRBJ2-2, the complete variable domain reads ETGVTQSPTHLIKTRGQQVTLRCSSQSGHNTVSWYQQALGQGPQFIFQYYREEENGRGNFPPRFSGLQFPNYSSELNVNALELDDSALYLCASSRGRTGGYNPRTGELFFGEGSRLTVL.

The chain uses TRBV7-9 and TRBJ2-1; 8 bases are shared with TRBD2. This CDR3 is 17 amino acids long. V lost 5 bases and J lost 7; bases outside the gene matches: 16. Germline CDR1 SEHNR, CDR2 FQNEAQ (reference sequence). The CDR3 DNA reads as TGTGCCAGCAGCACCGCCCCGAGGATACTAGCGGAGAATGAGCAGTTCTTC. This encodes CASSTAPRILAENEQFF.

The chain's CDR3 is CASSLDRRGGSTDTQYF. The CDR3, as DNA: TGTGCCAGCAGCTTAGATCGGCGGGGGGGATCCACAGATACGCAGTATTTT. The chain links TRBV7-6 to TRBJ2-3; 9 bases map to TRBD2. CDR1 is SGHVS, CDR2 FNYEAQ, per germline. The CDR3 consists of 17 residues. The V and J ends lost 1 base and 2 bases, in that order; junction bases with no gene match: 7.

The V call is TRBV30, the J call TRBJ2-7; tentatively, D is TRBD1 (6 bases). The germline CDR1 and CDR2 sequences are GTSNPN and SVGIG (reference sequence). V was clipped by 2 bases and J by 5 bases, with 13 bases between them. The CDR3 loop spans 13 amino acids. CDR3 residues: CAWSLGRDNEQYF. As DNA, the CDR3 is TGTGCCTGGAGTCTGGGCAGGGACAACGAGCAGTACTTC.

The chain uses TRBV30 and TRBJ2-7; D not certain. The CDR3 spans 12 residues. V was cut by 3 bases and J by 2 bases, with 8 bases left in between. The V gene's germline CDR1 is GTSNPN and CDR2 SVGIG (reference sequence). The CDR3 nucleotides are TGTGCCTGGAGCGAGAGGCCCTACGAGCAGTACTTC. Its translation is CAWSERPYEQYF.

The chain uses TRBV7-9 and TRBJ2-7; 9 bases are shared with TRBD1. In germline, CDR1 is SEHNR, CDR2 FQNEAQ (reference sequence). V lost 5 bases to trimming and J lost 4 bases; unmatched junction nucleotides: 9. The CDR3 sequence is 15 residues long. The CDR3 DNA follows: TGTGCCAGCAGCGGATACGGACAGGGGTGGTACGAGCAGTACTTC. This codes for CASSGYGQGWYEQYF.

The chain has TRBV20-1 and TRBJ2-5, with unresolved D. CDR3 length: 11 residues. V dropped 1 base and J dropped 4 bases, with 4 bases sitting between them. Germline CDR1 and CDR2: DFQATT and SNEGSKA (reference sequence). CDR3 in amino acids: CSARVRETQYF. CDR3 bases: TGCAGTGCTAGAGTTCGAGAGACCCAGTACTTC.

The V and J genes are TRBV19 and TRBJ2-7; 12 nucleotides align to TRBD2. This CDR3 spans 14 amino acids. J gave up 4 bases and V 3 bases, and 1 base lay outside the gene matches. From germline, CDR1 is LNHDA and CDR2 SQIVND (reference sequence). CDR3 DNA: TGTGCCAGTAGTATGGGACTAGCGGGTTACGAGCAGTACTTC. Protein: CASSMGLAGYEQYF.

The V call is TRBV19, the J call TRBJ2-1; TRBD2 matches at 7 bases. CDR1 and CDR2 from the germline V gene are LNHDA and SQIVND (reference sequence). The trim removed 0 bases at V and 0 bases at J, leaving 11 bases unmatched. This CDR3 is 19 amino acids long. The CDR3 spells CASSIDLGAGPSSYNEQFF. For the CDR3, the DNA is TGTGCCAGTAGTATAGATCTAGGAGCGGGACCTAGCTCCTACAATGAGCAGTTCTTC.

The V gene is TRBV27, the J gene TRBJ1-6, with no clear D. V lost 5 bases, J lost 4 bases, and 12 bases lay in between. This CDR3 has 15 residues. Germline V lookup: CDR1 MNHEY, CDR2 SMNVEV (reference sequence). This chain's CDR3 is CASSTWEEYNSPLHF. The CDR3 bases are TGTGCCAGCAGTACCTGGGAGGAATATAATTCACCCCTCCACTTT.

The chain employs TRBV13 and TRBJ2-3, with 8 bases lining up with TRBD2. The V segment lost 0 bases and the J segment 0 bases; nucleotides outside the gene matches: 2. CDR1 and CDR2 from the germline V gene are PRHDT and FYEKMQ (reference sequence). The CDR3 runs 16 residues. The CDR3 is CASSLGIAGSTDTQYF. CDR3 nucleotide sequence: TGTGCCAGCAGCTTAGGTATAGCGGGAAGCACAGATACGCAGTATTTT.

The V gene is TRBV10-2, the J gene TRBJ1-6; unclear D gene. Germline values: CDR1 WSHSY, CDR2 SAAADI. This CDR3 has 12 residues. V was trimmed by 8 bases and J by 9 bases, leaving 11 bases between them. The CDR3 DNA sequence: TGCGCCAGCGGAACGGCGGGTTCACCCCTCCACTTT. It is translated as CASGTAGSPLHF.

The V gene is TRBV28, the J gene TRBJ2-7, with a possible D match to TRBD1 (5 bases). Trimming left V 2 bases short and J 5 bases short, with 10 bases between. Germline V gene lookup returns CDR1 MDHEN and CDR2 SYDVKM. CDR3 length: 13 residues. This chain's CDR3 is CASSLNRINEQYF. The CDR3 region has the DNA TGTGCCAGCAGTTTAAACAGGATCAACGAGCAGTACTTC.

The chain combines TRBV2 with TRBJ2-1; 15 bases are shared with TRBD2. The CDR3 has 16 amino acids. V shed 4 bases, J shed 9 bases, and the junction held 7 bases outside the gene matches. CDR1 is SNHLY and CDR2 is FYNNEI in the germline V gene. Written as DNA, the CDR3 is TGTGCCAGCAGTGGGACTAGCGGGGGGGCTCGGGGTGAGCAGTTCTTC. As protein: CASSGTSGGARGEQFF.

This chain connects TRBV10-3 to TRBJ1-1; the D gene is possibly TRBD1 (5 bases). Trimming shortened V by 6 bases and J by 4 bases, and 9 bases separated the two germline ends. The CDR3 runs 12 residues. CDR1 ENHRY and CDR2 SYGVKD come from the germline V gene. CDR3 in amino acids: CAIRPGGTEAFF. CDR3 in DNA: TGTGCCATCAGACCGGGGGGCACTGAAGCTTTCTTT.

This chain links TRBV9 with TRBJ2-3; 10 nucleotides match TRBD2. The CDR3 is 18 residues long. Germline CDR1 is SGDLS and CDR2 is YYNGEE. With V trimmed by 0 bases and J by 3 bases, 10 bases remained unmatched. The CDR3 DNA reads TGTGCCAGCAGCGTAGGATGGAGCGGGAGGGCCTGGACAGATACGCAGTATTTT. This sequence encodes CASSVGWSGRAWTDTQYF.

The chain has TRBV18 and TRBJ2-1; 7 bases line up with TRBD2. Germline assignment: CDR1 KGHSH and CDR2 LQKENI. V lost 1 base and J lost 2; bases outside the gene matches: 5. This CDR3 region has 16 residues. The CDR3 DNA reads as TGTGCCAGCTCACCACTCTGCGGGAGAGCCTACAATGAGCAGTTCTTC. It yields the protein CASSPLCGRAYNEQFF. Together with reference TRBV18 and TRBJ2-1, the CDR3 gives the full variable domain: NAGVMQNPRHLVRRRGQEARLRCSPMKGHSHVYWYRQLPEEGLKFMVYLQKENIIDESGMPKERFSAEFPKEGPSILRIQQVVRGDSAAYFCASSPLCGRAYNEQFFGPGTRLTVL.

The chain is built from TRBV27 and TRBJ1-5; 9 positions agree with TRBD1. The germline gives CDR1 MNHEY, CDR2 SMNVEV (reference sequence). With V trimmed by 6 bases and J by 1 base, 7 bases remained unmatched. The CDR3 consists of 16 residues. The CDR3 nucleotides are TGTGCCAGCAGCCTATCCGGGACAGGGAGCAATCAGCCCCAGCATTTT. This sequence encodes CASSLSGTGSNQPQHF.